The clone carrying this T cell receptor beta chain appeared a few times. The data derive from a study of CD8 T cells in Susac syndrome. Random hexamers primed reverse transcription of about 0.5 to 1 ug RNA. TCRdb re-called the immunoSEQ multiplex PCR reads with MiXCR, one entry per CDR3 protein. The data hold some 180,000 distinct CDR3 sequences, with 80% to 95% observed a single time. This CDR3 has 13 amino acids. Germline CDR1 reads LNHDA; CDR2 reads SQIVND (reference sequence). Trimming left V 3 bases short and J 5 bases short, with 10 bases between. Sequencing was performed on CD4+ T cells from PBMCs. The chain links TRBV19 to TRBJ1-2; D is unresolved. This TCR was recovered from a human donor in good health. Written as DNA, the CDR3 is TGTGCCAGTAGTATTGGGTCCGGGTATGGCTACACCTTC. Translated, it gives CASSIGSGYGYTF.